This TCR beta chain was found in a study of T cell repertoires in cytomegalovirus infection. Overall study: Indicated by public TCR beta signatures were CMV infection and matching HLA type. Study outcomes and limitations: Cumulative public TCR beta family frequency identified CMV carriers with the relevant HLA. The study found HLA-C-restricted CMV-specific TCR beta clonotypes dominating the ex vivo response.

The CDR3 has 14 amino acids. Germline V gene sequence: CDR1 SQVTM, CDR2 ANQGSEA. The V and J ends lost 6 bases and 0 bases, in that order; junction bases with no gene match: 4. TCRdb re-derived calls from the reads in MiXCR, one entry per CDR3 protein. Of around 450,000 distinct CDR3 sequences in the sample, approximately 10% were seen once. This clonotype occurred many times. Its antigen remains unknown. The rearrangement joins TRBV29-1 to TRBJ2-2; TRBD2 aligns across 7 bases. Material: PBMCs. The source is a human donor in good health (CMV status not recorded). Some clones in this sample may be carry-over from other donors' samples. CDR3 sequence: CSVRGVANTGELFF. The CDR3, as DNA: TGCAGCGTACGGGGGGTCGCGAACACCGGGGAGCTGTTTTTT.